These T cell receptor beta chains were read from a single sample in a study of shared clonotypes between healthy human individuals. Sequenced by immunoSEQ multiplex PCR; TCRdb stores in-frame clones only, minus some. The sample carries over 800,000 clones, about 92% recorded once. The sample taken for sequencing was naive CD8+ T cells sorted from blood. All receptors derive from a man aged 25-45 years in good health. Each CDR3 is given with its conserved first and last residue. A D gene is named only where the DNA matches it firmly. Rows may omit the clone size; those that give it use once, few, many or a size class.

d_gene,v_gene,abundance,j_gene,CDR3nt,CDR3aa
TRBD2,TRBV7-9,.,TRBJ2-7,TGTGCCAGCAGCTCCCGGGGTGGCGGGAGTTTACTTTCCTACGAGCAGTACTTC,CASSSRGGGSLLSYEQYF
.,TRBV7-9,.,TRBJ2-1,TGTGCCAGCAGCTTCGGGGCGGCCACCTACAATGAGCAGTTCTTC,CASSFGAATYNEQFF
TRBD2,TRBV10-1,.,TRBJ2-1,TGCGCCAGCAGTGATGCGGTGGCGGGAGGGCCTTGGAATGAGCAGTTCTTC,CASSDAVAGGPWNEQFF
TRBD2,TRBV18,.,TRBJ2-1,TGTGCCAGCTCAATTACGGGAGGCTACAATGAGCAGTTCTTC,CASSITGGYNEQFF
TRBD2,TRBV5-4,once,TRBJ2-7,TGTGCCAGCAGCCCGGCTAGCGGAAGCTCCTACGAGCAGTACTTC,CASSPASGSSYEQYF
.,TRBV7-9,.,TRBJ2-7,TGTGCCAGCAGCCAAACGGGACCGCTTCACGAGCAGTACTTC,CASSQTGPLHEQYF
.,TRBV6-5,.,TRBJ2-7,TGTGCCAGCAGTTGGGCGCGGGACTACGAGCAGTACTTC,CASSWARDYEQYF
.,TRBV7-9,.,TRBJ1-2,TGTGCCAGCAGCTTAAGTGGACAGCCGGCGCCGAGGAAAGGCTACACCTTC,CASSLSGQPAPRKGYTF
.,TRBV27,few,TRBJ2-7,TGTGCCAGCTGGGGGGGGCGAATCCCCTACGAGCAGTACTTC,CASWGGRIPYEQYF
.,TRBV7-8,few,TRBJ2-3,TGTGCCAGCAGCTTGGCCCTCACAGATACGCAGTATTTT,CASSLALTDTQYF
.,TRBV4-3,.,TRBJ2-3,TGCGCCAGCAGCCAAGACCTCGGGTCGAGTGCAGATACGCAGTATTTT,CASSQDLGSSADTQYF
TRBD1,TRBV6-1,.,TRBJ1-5,TGTGCCAGCAGTGGGCGGGGGACAGTCTTTGCTAATCAGCCCCAGCATTTT,CASSGRGTVFANQPQHF
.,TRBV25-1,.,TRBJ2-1,TGTGCCAGCAGTGAATTCCCGTCTGAGCAGTTCTTC,CASSEFPSEQFF
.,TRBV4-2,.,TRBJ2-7,TGTGCCAGCAGCCAAGGAGGGAACTCCTACGAGCAGTACTTC,CASSQGGNSYEQYF
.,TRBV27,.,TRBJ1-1,TGTGCCAGCGCCTGGGCCCAGGGCCGAATAACTTTCTTT,CASAWAQGRITFF
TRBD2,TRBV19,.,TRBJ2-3,TGTGCCAGTAGTATTTCGCTAGCGGGCAATACGCAGTATTTT,CASSISLAGNTQYF
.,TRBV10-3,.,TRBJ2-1,TGTGCCATCAGTGAAGGGTCCAACAATGAGCAGTTCTTC,CAISEGSNNEQFF
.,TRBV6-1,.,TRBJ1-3,TGTGCCAGCAGTGACGCTATTCAGACGGACATCTCTGGAAACACCATATATTTT,CASSDAIQTDISGNTIYF
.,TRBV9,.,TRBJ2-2,TGTGCCAGCAATGTAGGCGGAGGGAAAACCGGGGAGCTGTTTTTT,CASNVGGGKTGELFF
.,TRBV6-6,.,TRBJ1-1,TGTGCCAGCAGCCCAAGGATAGGGACGGATCGTGAAGCTTTCTTT,CASSPRIGTDREAFF
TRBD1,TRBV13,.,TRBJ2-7,TGTGCCAGCAGCTTAGACGTCAGGGGGCACGAGCAGTACTTC,CASSLDVRGHEQYF
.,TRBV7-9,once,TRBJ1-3,TGTGCCAGCCTCGGCGCAGACTCTGGAAACACCATATATTTT,CASLGADSGNTIYF
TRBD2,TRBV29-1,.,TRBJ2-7,TGCAGCGTCGCGCAGCCTGGGGCTAGCGGACACCTCTACGAGCAGTACTTC,CSVAQPGASGHLYEQYF
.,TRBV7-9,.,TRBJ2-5,TGTGCCAGCAGCTCTACATGGACCGGGGTCGGGGAGACCCAGTACTTC,CASSSTWTGVGETQYF
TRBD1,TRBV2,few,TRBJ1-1,TGTGCCAACAGGGGACCATGGAACACTGAAGCTTTCTTT,CANRGPWNTEAFF
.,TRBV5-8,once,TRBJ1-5,TGTGCCAGCAGCTTGGACTCTACTACGGGTCAGCCCCAGCATTTT,CASSLDSTTGQPQHF
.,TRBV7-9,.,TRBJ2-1,TGTGCCAGCAGTAAAAGTCCGGGAGACTCTCACAATGAGCAGTTCTTC,CASSKSPGDSHNEQFF
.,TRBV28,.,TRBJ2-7,TGTGCCAGCAGCCTGAGACCGGGAAAGCGAAGAACCTACGAGCAGTACTTC,CASSLRPGKRRTYEQYF
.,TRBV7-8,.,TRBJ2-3,TGTGCCAGCAGCGACCGGGACAGCACAGATACGCAGTATTTT,CASSDRDSTDTQYF
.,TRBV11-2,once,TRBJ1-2,TGTGCCAGCAGCTTAGAATGGGGGCCAGGTGGCTACACCTTC,CASSLEWGPGGYTF
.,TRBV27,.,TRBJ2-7,TGTGCCAGCAGTCCTCTCCTTGGGGTGGGCCCGCGGGACGAGCAGTACTTC,CASSPLLGVGPRDEQYF
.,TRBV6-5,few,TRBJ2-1,TGTGCCAGCAGTTACTCGACCAGGTACAATGAGCAGTTCTTC,CASSYSTRYNEQFF